The 15 T cell receptor beta chains listed next were all sequenced from one sample in a study of siplizumab effects on memory and regulatory T cells. The protocol was immunoSEQ multiplex PCR, while the TCRdb copy is restricted to in-frame clones and leaves out a portion. The sample records about 52,000 clones, around 97% being singletons. The sequenced sample was naive CD4+ T cells sorted from blood. The receptors derive from a human donor in good health.

CDR3 amino acids: CASKWEGQNTGELFF. The DNA for the CDR3 is TGCGCCAGCAAGTGGGAGGGCCAGAACACCGGGGAGCTGTTTTTT. This chain joins TRBV5-1 and TRBJ2-2; TRBD2 matches at 7 bases. V gave up 6 bases and J gave up 1 base; unmatched junction bases: 6. The CDR3 runs 15 residues. Germline CDR1 is SGHRS and CDR2 is YFSETQ.

In its sample, this clone was seen once. The gene calls are TRBV15 and TRBJ2-3; the D gene is possibly TRBD1 (5 bases). CDR3 length equals 13 residues. CDR1 is LNHNV, CDR2 YYDKDF, per germline (reference sequence). Trimming removed 6 bases at V and 2 bases at J, with 9 bases between. The CDR3 sequence: CATRRQITDTQYF. DNA for the CDR3: TGTGCCACCAGAAGACAGATCACAGATACGCAGTATTTT. Full variable domain (missing parts from reference TRBV15 and TRBJ2-3): DAMVIQNPRYQVTQFGKPVTLSCSQTLNHNVMYWYQQKSSQAPKLLFHYYDKDFNNEADTPDNFQSRRPNTSFCFLDIRSPGLGDTAMYLCATRRQITDTQYFGPGTRLTVL.

The chain has TRBV11-2 and TRBJ2-5, with no clear D. This CDR3 is 14 amino acids long. V lost 3 bases to trimming and J lost 1 base, with 9 bases between them. Germline CDR1 reads SGHAT; CDR2 reads FQNNGV. The CDR3 nucleotides are TGTGCCAGCAGCTTCGTCTTGGTCCAAGAGACCCAGTACTTC. Its protein is CASSFVLVQETQYF. The full variable domain, rest sourced from reference TRBV11-2 and TRBJ2-5, is EAGVAQSPRYKIIEKRQSVAFWCNPISGHATLYWYQQILGQGPKLLIQFQNNGVVDDSQLPKDRFSAERLKGVDSTLKIQPAKLEDSAVYLCASSFVLVQETQYFGPGTRLLVL.

The chain employs TRBV18 and TRBJ2-5, with 7 bases lining up with TRBD2. V lost 0 bases to trimming and J lost 5 bases; unmatched junction nucleotides: 6. The CDR3 has 15 amino acids. Germline V gives CDR1 KGHSH, CDR2 LQKENI. The chain's CDR3 is CASSPPSGTGETQYF. CDR3 nucleotides: TGTGCCAGCTCACCACCGAGCGGGACGGGGGAGACCCAGTACTTC.

This chain joins TRBV4-1 and TRBJ2-2; TRBD1 agrees at 7 bases. Germline assignment: CDR1 MGHRA and CDR2 YSYEKL. This CDR3 is 18 amino acids long. J lost 2 bases, V lost 1 base, and 10 bases had no gene match. The CDR3 DNA sequence: TGCGCCAGCAGCCAAGCGGCTTTAGGGGGCTCTAACACCGGGGAGCTGTTTTTT. This encodes CASSQAALGGSNTGELFF.

In DNA, the CDR3 is TGTGCCAGTAGTGTACAGGGCTTCTATGGCTACACCTTC. Protein: CASSVQGFYGYTF. This chain connects TRBV19 to TRBJ1-2, with D perhaps matching TRBD1 (6 bases). V was clipped by 5 bases and J by 4 bases, with 11 bases between them. The germline V gene has CDR1 LNHDA and CDR2 SQIVND (reference sequence). The CDR3 has 13 amino acids.

The chain couples TRBV6-1 to TRBJ1-5; 8 bases align to TRBD1. This CDR3 spans 12 amino acids. Germline V gene data show CDR1 as MNHNS and CDR2 as SASEGT. V was clipped by 10 bases and J by 5 bases; unmatched bases: 4. CDR3 nucleotides: TGTGCCACCCAGGGGGCTGATCAGCCCCAGCATTTT. It is translated as CATQGADQPQHF.

V is TRBV28 and J is TRBJ2-1, with 8 nucleotides matching TRBD1. The length of the CDR3 is 13 residues. V gave up 5 bases and J gave up 7 bases; unmatched junction bases: 4. Germline CDR1 MDHEN, CDR2 SYDVKM. CDR3 in DNA: TGTGCCAGCAGTGTGGGACAGGAGAATGAGCAGTTCTTC. Its translation: CASSVGQENEQFF. Based on the CDR3 plus reference TRBV28 and TRBJ2-1, the full variable domain is DVKVTQSSRYLVKRTGEKVFLECVQDMDHENMFWYRQDPGLGLRLIYFSYDVKMKEKGDIPEGYSVSREKKERFSLILESASTNQTSMYLCASSVGQENEQFFGPGTRLTVL.

The chain links TRBV19 to TRBJ1-2; 11 bases are a match to TRBD1. CDR1 is LNHDA and CDR2 is SQIVND in the germline V gene (reference sequence). The CDR3 consists of 14 residues. The trim removed 8 bases at V and 4 bases at J, leaving 6 bases unmatched. CDR3 nucleotides: TGTGCCAGTGGAGGACAGGGGGCTCCCTATGGCTACACCTTC. Its protein product is CASGGQGAPYGYTF.

The chain recombines TRBV5-4 with TRBJ1-1; D ambiguous. CDR1 SGHNT and CDR2 YYREEE come from the germline V gene (reference sequence). V was shortened by 0 bases and J by 6 bases, with 12 bases between the two germline ends. The CDR3 is made up of 14 amino acids. The CDR3 DNA reads TGTGCCAGCAGCTTGGAACCAAGAAAGTCTGAAGCTTTCTTT. Residues: CASSLEPRKSEAFF. Complete variable domain (other parts from reference TRBV5-4 and TRBJ1-1): ETGVTQSPTHLIKTRGQQVTLRCSSQSGHNTVSWYQQALGQGPQFIFQYYREEENGRGNFPPRFSGLQFPNYSSELNVNALELDDSALYLCASSLEPRKSEAFFGQGTRLTVV.

V is TRBV6-6 and J is TRBJ2-5; no firm D call. From germline, CDR1 is MNHNY and CDR2 SVGAGI (reference sequence). This CDR3 region has 12 residues. The germline V and J ends were trimmed by 0 bases and 5 bases, with 4 bases remaining between them. CDR3 coding DNA: TGTGCCAGCAGTTACTCAGGGGAGACCCAGTACTTC. It is translated as CASSYSGETQYF.

A note on this clone: The junction differs from germline at one of its ends, possibly a read error. This chain joins TRBV7-7 and TRBJ2-1; 7 positions match TRBD2. CDR1 is SSHAT and CDR2 is FNYEAQ in the germline V gene (reference sequence). This CDR3 is built from 14 residues. CDR3 protein: CASSFGEGPNEQFF. The CDR3 nucleotides read TGTGCTAGCAGCTTTGGGGAGGGCCCCAATGAGCAGTTCTTC.

This chain uses TRBV27 with TRBJ2-7; TRBD1 agrees at 7 bases. The germline V gene encodes CDR1 MNHEY and CDR2 SMNVEV (reference sequence). The CDR3 has 12 residues. After removal of 8 bases from V and 4 bases from J, the junction contained 5 bases not matched to a gene. This CDR3 reads CASSNRGYEQYF. The CDR3 DNA reads TGTGCCAGCTCGAACAGGGGTTACGAGCAGTACTTC.

This clone was recorded only once. CDR3 protein: CASSLGLAGLGTDTQYF. The CDR3 nucleotides are TGTGCCAGCAGCTTGGGACTAGCGGGATTAGGGACAGATACGCAGTATTTT. The chain carries TRBV5-4 and TRBJ2-3; 11 bases fit TRBD2. This CDR3 comprises 17 residues. Per germline, CDR1 SGHNT and CDR2 YYREEE (reference sequence). With 0 bases clipped from V and 3 bases from J, the junction kept 6 bases outside the gene matches. The whole variable domain, remainder taken from reference TRBV5-4 and TRBJ2-3, is ETGVTQSPTHLIKTRGQQVTLRCSSQSGHNTVSWYQQALGQGPQFIFQYYREEENGRGNFPPRFSGLQFPNYSSELNVNALELDDSALYLCASSLGLAGLGTDTQYFGPGTRLTVL.

The J gene is TRBJ2-3, the V gene TRBV9, with D unresolved. The CDR3 consists of 14 residues. Looked up from germline, CDR1 is SGDLS and CDR2 is YYNGEE. Deletions cut 7 bases from V and 2 bases from J, with 14 bases between. The CDR3 loop reads CASAESPATDTQYF. The CDR3 DNA reads TGTGCCAGCGCCGAAAGCCCCGCCACAGATACGCAGTATTTT.